The 22 T cell receptor beta chains in this list originate from one sample, sequenced in a study of Tregs in tolerant kidney transplant recipients. Using immunoSEQ multiplex PCR, the repertoire was profiled, and TCRdb retains in-frame clones only, with some absent. The profile shows fewer than 60,000 clones, about 91% of them singletons. The nonmyeloablative bone marrow transplants came from related graft donors, with transient mixed chimerism. The input for sequencing was CD8+ T cells from blood (PBMCs), taken 24 months after the transplant. The receptor set was obtained from a human patient who received a combined kidney and bone marrow transplant. The T cells may come from the graft donor.

CDR3 region: CASRPGQNTEAFF. In DNA, the CDR3 is TGTGCCAGTAGGCCGGGACAGAACACTGAAGCTTTCTTT. The chain combines TRBV19 with TRBJ1-1, with D perhaps TRBD1 (6 bases). Trimming cost V 6 bases and J 1 base, with 9 bases left between them. Per germline, CDR1 LNHDA and CDR2 SQIVND (reference sequence). This CDR3 region has 13 residues.

V is TRBV5-1 and J is TRBJ2-1, with TRBD2 as a possible D gene (5 bases). This CDR3 comprises 15 residues. With 0 bases removed from V and 8 bases from J, the gap between germline ends came to 15 bases. The germline V gene encodes CDR1 SGHRS and CDR2 YFSETQ. CDR3 amino acids: CASSLAVGLADEQFF. The DNA of the CDR3 is TGCGCCAGCAGCTTGGCTGTCGGACTGGCCGATGAGCAGTTCTTC.

Only a few counts were recorded for this clone. This chain connects TRBV5-1 to TRBJ2-7; TRBD1 matches at 9 bases. The V segment lost 5 bases and the J segment 0 bases; nucleotides outside the gene matches: 6. The germline gives CDR1 SGHRS, CDR2 YFSETQ. The CDR3 covers 15 residues. The CDR3 is CASSYDRGDSYEQYF. The CDR3 bases are TGCGCCAGCAGTTATGACAGGGGGGACTCCTACGAGCAGTACTTC.

This clone was seen once. V gene TRBV7-8 combines with J gene TRBJ2-6; D is perhaps TRBD2 (7 bases). CDR1 and CDR2 (germline): SGHVS, FQNEAQ. The CDR3 contains 22 residues. Trimming stripped 5 bases from V and 0 bases from J, with 29 bases between. The CDR3 loop reads CASSHEGEYGGLLSSGANVLTF. CDR3 nucleotides: TGTGCCAGCAGCCACGAGGGGGAGTACGGGGGGCTCTTAAGCTCTGGGGCCAACGTCCTGACTTTC. The variable domain in full, completed from reference TRBV7-8 and TRBJ2-6, reads GAGVSQSPRYKVAKRGQDVALRCDPISGHVSLFWYQQALGQGPEFLTYFQNEAQLDKSGLPSDRFFAERPEGSVSTLKIQRTQQEDSAVYLCASSHEGEYGGLLSSGANVLTFGAGSRLTVL.

The chain recombines TRBV11-2 with TRBJ2-1; possibly TRBD1 for D (5 bases). From germline, CDR1 is SGHAT and CDR2 FQNNGV. Trimming shortened V by 5 bases and J by 8 bases, and 16 bases separated the two germline ends. The CDR3 sequence is 14 residues long. The CDR3 here is CASSKWGLSYEQFF. The CDR3 DNA reads as TGTGCCAGCAGCAAGTGGGGCCTTTCCTATGAGCAGTTCTTC.

The V and J genes are TRBV19 and TRBJ2-7; 9 bases align to TRBD1. This CDR3 has 16 amino acids. The V gene's germline CDR1 is LNHDA and CDR2 SQIVND (reference sequence). V lost 5 bases, J lost 2 bases, and 10 bases stayed unmatched. DNA of the CDR3: TGTGCCAGTAGTTTCCTACCGGGACAGGGCACCTACGAGCAGTACTTC. It encodes CASSFLPGQGTYEQYF.

The chain employs TRBV7-9 and TRBJ2-7, with 7 positions matching TRBD2. V shed 2 bases, J shed 4 bases, and the junction held 2 bases outside the gene matches. CDR1 is SEHNR and CDR2 is FQNEAQ in the germline V gene (reference sequence). The CDR3 loop spans 13 amino acids. In DNA form, the CDR3 reads TGTGCCAGCAGCTTATTCGGGGGGTACGAGCAGTACTTC. It is translated as CASSLFGGYEQYF.

A single count supports this clone. The rearrangement uses TRBV7-8 and TRBJ1-1; 7 positions agree with TRBD1. V was clipped by 3 bases and J by 6 bases; unmatched bases: 4. This CDR3 has 13 amino acids. Per germline, CDR1 SGHVS and CDR2 FQNEAQ. Here the CDR3 reads CASSFGQGAEAFF. The CDR3 DNA is TGTGCCAGCAGCTTCGGGCAGGGGGCTGAAGCTTTCTTT.

The V call is TRBV27, the J call TRBJ2-7, with D tentatively TRBD2 (6 bases). The CDR3 is 12 residues long. Trimming took off 6 bases at V and 5 bases at J, with 11 bases between the two ends. Looked up from germline, CDR1 is MNHEY and CDR2 is SMNVEV (reference sequence). In nucleotides, the CDR3 is TGTGCCAGCAGGGGGGACTTCGACGAGCAGTACTTC. The encoded protein is CASRGDFDEQYF.

This chain uses TRBV5-4 with TRBJ2-1; 8 bases agree with TRBD1. Unmatched junction bases numbered 7, after V lost 0 bases and J lost 5 bases. CDR3 size: 16 residues. CDR1 SGHNT and CDR2 YYREEE come from the germline V gene (reference sequence). The CDR3 DNA reads TGTGCCAGCAGCTTGGGGACAGGGTTATTAAACAATGAGCAGTTCTTC. Translating it yields CASSLGTGLLNNEQFF.

The rearrangement joins TRBV19 to TRBJ1-5; D might be TRBD1 (6 bases). This CDR3 has 15 amino acids. V was cut by 7 bases and J by 1 base, with 14 bases left in between. CDR1 and CDR2 (germline): LNHDA, SQIVND (reference sequence). DNA for the CDR3: TGTGCCAGTAAACCAGGGGAGAGGAGCAATCAGCCCCAGCATTTT. It translates to CASKPGERSNQPQHF.

This clone was recorded only once. The chain combines TRBV13 with TRBJ2-5; 7 nucleotides match TRBD2. The J call may be mistaken, given a closer DNA end match to TRBJ2-7. This CDR3 spans 14 amino acids. Germline lookup yields CDR1 PRHDT and CDR2 FYEKMQ (reference sequence). CDR3: CASSLGGGSYEQYF. The DNA of the CDR3 is TGTGCCAGCAGCTTAGGCGGGGGGTCCTACGAGCAGTACTTC.

The chain combines TRBV19 with TRBJ1-2; D is uncertain. The CDR3 spans 13 residues. The V end lost 3 bases, the J end lost 5 bases, and 10 bases lay between the germline ends. Germline V gene sequence: CDR1 LNHDA, CDR2 SQIVND (reference sequence). The CDR3 DNA sequence: TGTGCCAGTAGTATTGGGCAGCAGTATGGCTACACCTTC. Its protein product is CASSIGQQYGYTF.

The chain has TRBV14 and TRBJ1-2; a possible D gene is TRBD1 (6 bases). The CDR3 consists of 13 residues. V lost 7 bases and J 4 bases, leaving 13 bases between the germline ends. Per the germline V gene, CDR1 is SGHDN and CDR2 is FVKESK. Here the CDR3 DNA reads TGTGCCAGCAATATTGGGGGCGTCTATGGCTACACCTTC. It is translated as CASNIGGVYGYTF.

This chain joins TRBV27 and TRBJ2-7; TRBD2 matches 10 bases. There are 16 residues in the CDR3. The J segment lost 3 bases and the V segment lost 0 bases, leaving 5 bases of the junction unmatched. Germline lookup yields CDR1 MNHEY and CDR2 SMNVEV (reference sequence). CDR3 region: CASSLSLAGADYEQYF. The CDR3 DNA follows: TGTGCCAGCAGTTTATCCCTAGCGGGGGCTGACTACGAGCAGTACTTC.

This chain connects TRBV5-1 to TRBJ2-2, with D tentatively TRBD2 (6 bases). Germline CDR1 and CDR2: SGHRS and YFSETQ. The CDR3 spans 17 residues. The V gene lost 0 bases and the J gene lost 1 base, with 13 bases spanning the gap. The chain's CDR3 is CASSLVLGGGNTGELFF. The CDR3, as DNA: TGCGCCAGCAGCTTGGTTTTGGGGGGAGGGAACACCGGGGAGCTGTTTTTT.

Here the CDR3 reads CASSFGGWDSVTDTQYF. CDR3 DNA sequence: TGTGCCAGCAGTTTTGGGGGATGGGACAGTGTCACAGATACGCAGTATTTT. V usage is TRBV28 and J usage is TRBJ2-3; 7 nucleotides line up with TRBD1. The germline V gene encodes CDR1 MDHEN and CDR2 SYDVKM. The trim removed 3 bases at V and 2 bases at J, leaving 11 bases unmatched. The CDR3 loop spans 17 amino acids.

The chain is built from TRBV7-9 and TRBJ1-2, with 8 bases aligning to TRBD1. From germline, CDR1 is SEHNR and CDR2 FQNEAQ (reference sequence). The CDR3 extends over 12 amino acids. V shed 7 bases and J 8 bases; nucleotides not matched to a gene: 6. CDR3 loop: CASNQGAVGYTF. CDR3 DNA sequence: TGTGCCAGCAATCAGGGGGCGGTCGGCTACACCTTC.

The chain joins TRBV27 to TRBJ1-1, with TRBD1 identical over 7 bases. CDR1 MNHEY and CDR2 SMNVEV come from the germline V gene (reference sequence). V lost 7 bases, J lost 0 bases, and 14 bases stayed unmatched. The CDR3 runs to 17 residues. CDR3 bases: TGTGCCAGCACCCCCCGACAGGGACCCAACCTGAACACTGAAGCTTTCTTT. Protein: CASTPRQGPNLNTEAFF.

V is TRBV28 and J is TRBJ2-7; possibly TRBD1 for D (6 bases). The V gene lost 7 bases and the J gene lost 3 bases, with 16 bases spanning the gap. The CDR3 is made up of 14 amino acids. Germline CDR1 and CDR2: MDHEN and SYDVKM. This CDR3 is CASKETGRGYEQYF. In nucleotides, the CDR3 is TGTGCCAGCAAAGAAACGGGCAGGGGCTACGAGCAGTACTTC.

The chain employs TRBV21-1 and TRBJ2-1; no check of the table's D call, TRBD2, against the DNA was made. TRBV21-1 counts as a pseudogene. The CDR3 is 16 amino acids. CDR3 bases: TGTGCCAGCGCGGGCCCATGCGGGAGGGGCGACAATGAGCAGTTCTTC. Translation: CASAGPCGRGDNEQFF.

This clone was counted a few times. V is TRBV5-1 and J is TRBJ1-6; 10 bases fit TRBD1. Germline V gene lookup returns CDR1 SGHRS and CDR2 YFSETQ. The CDR3 has 14 amino acids. Trimming removed 5 bases from V and 9 bases from J; junction bases left unmatched: 5. The CDR3 DNA sequence: TGCGCCAGCAGAACCGGGACAGGGGCTTCACCCCTCCACTTT. Translation gives CASRTGTGASPLHF.